The table lists the clone carrying this TCR beta chain with a few counts. Its specificity is unknown. The CDR3 length is 14 residues. The germline CDR1 and CDR2 sequences are SGHRS and YFSETQ. Germline trimming cut 4 bases from V and 4 bases from J; bases unmatched to any gene: 5. The sample is drawn from a study of T cells after yellow fever vaccination. Using its own MiXCR run on the 5' RACE reads, TCRdb lists one record per CDR3 protein. Here the sample spans around 320,000 distinct CDR3 sequences, around 10% being singletons. The study's findings and limits: Clones from primary vaccination mostly reappeared after the booster (around 96% CD4, over 85% CD8).

Material: CD4+ T cells sorted from PBMCs, obtained 45 days after the yellow fever booster vaccination. The TCR sequence derives from a man between 18 and 29 years old who received the YFV17D yellow fever vaccine. V gene TRBV5-1 combines with J gene TRBJ1-2, with 9 positions matching TRBD1. Here the CDR3 reads CASSTDRGLYGYTF. The DNA of the CDR3 is TGCGCCAGCAGCACGGACAGGGGCCTCTATGGCTACACCTTC.